This T cell receptor (beta chain) originates from a study of OX40 agonist ivuxolimab in advanced cancers. Turning to the study itself: A mean age of around 66 years, range about 20 to 85, was recorded, and under 85% were male.

Whole-study findings and limits: No antigen was identified for the clonally expanded peripheral T cells. Expanded clones were, on average, more numerous in CD8+ T cells than in CD4+.

Here immunoSEQ multiplex PCR was the method, and the copy in TCRdb shows in-frame clones only, minus some. The repertoire consists of tens of thousands of clones, with 91% occurring once and the leading ten covering approximately 28%. On this clone: Its target is not known.

The CDR3 extends over 16 amino acids. Trimming at V came to 3 bases and at J to 1 base, leaving 5 bases not matched to a gene. In germline, CDR1 is SGDLS, CDR2 YYNGEE. The TCR originated in an adult with an advanced solid tumor such as melanoma, head and neck, liver or kidney cancer. The chain has TRBV9 and TRBJ2-2; 8 bases are shared with TRBD2. Material: CD4+ or CD8+ T cells sorted from blood, obtained in a trial of the OX40 agonist ivuxolimab. The CDR3 DNA sequence: TGTGCCAGCAGCGAGCCGGGAGGGGTGAACACCGGGGAGCTGTTTTTT. Translation gives CASSEPGGVNTGELFF.